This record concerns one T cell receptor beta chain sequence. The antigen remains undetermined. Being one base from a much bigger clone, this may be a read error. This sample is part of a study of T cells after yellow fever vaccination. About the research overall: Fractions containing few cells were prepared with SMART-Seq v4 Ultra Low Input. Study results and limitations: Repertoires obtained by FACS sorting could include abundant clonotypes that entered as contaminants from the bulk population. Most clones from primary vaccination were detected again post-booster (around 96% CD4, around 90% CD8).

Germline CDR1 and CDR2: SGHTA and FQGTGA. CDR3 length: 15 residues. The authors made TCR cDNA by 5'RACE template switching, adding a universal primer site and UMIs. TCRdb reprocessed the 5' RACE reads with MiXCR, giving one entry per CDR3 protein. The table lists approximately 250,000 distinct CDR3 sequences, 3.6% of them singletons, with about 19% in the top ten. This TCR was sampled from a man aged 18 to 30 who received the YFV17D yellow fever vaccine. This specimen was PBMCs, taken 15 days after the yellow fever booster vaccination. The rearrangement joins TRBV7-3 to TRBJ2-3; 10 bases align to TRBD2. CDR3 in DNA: TGTGCCAGCAGCACCGGACTAGCGGCGCTCGATACGCTGTATTTT. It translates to CASSTGLAALDTLYF.